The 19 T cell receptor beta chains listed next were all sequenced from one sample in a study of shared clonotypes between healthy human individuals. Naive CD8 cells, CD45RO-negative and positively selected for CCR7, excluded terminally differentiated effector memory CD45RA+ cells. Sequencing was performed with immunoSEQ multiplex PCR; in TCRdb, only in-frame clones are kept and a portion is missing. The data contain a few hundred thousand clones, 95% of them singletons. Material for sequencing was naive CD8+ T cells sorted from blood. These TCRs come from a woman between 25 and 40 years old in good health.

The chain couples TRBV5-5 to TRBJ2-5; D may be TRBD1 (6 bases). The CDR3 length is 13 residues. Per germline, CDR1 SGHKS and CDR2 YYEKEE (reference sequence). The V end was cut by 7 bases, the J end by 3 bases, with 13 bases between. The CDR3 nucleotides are TGTGCCAGCCACCGGACAGCGGAAGAGACCCAGTACTTC. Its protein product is CASHRTAEETQYF.

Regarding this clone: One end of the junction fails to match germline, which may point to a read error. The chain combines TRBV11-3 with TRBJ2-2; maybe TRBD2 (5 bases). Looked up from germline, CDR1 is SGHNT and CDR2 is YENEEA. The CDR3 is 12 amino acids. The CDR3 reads CTSSPDSGELFF. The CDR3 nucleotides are TGTACCAGCAGCCCGGACTCCGGGGAGCTGTTTTTT.

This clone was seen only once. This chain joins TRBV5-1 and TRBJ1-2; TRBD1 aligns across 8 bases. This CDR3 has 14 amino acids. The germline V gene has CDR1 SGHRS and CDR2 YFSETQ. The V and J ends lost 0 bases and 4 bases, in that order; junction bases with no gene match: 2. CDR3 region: CASSLAGGVYGYTF. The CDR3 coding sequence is TGCGCCAGCAGCTTGGCAGGGGGCGTCTATGGCTACACCTTC.

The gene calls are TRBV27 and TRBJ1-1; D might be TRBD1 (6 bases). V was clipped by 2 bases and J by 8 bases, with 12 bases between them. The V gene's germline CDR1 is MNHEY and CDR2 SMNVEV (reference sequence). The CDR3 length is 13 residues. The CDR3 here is CASSLGAGTEAFF. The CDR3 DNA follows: TGTGCCAGCAGTTTAGGGGCCGGGACAGAAGCTTTCTTT.

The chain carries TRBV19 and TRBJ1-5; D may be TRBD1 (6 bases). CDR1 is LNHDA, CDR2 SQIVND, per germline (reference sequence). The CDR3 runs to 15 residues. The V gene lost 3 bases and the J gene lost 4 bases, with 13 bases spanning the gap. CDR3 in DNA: TGTGCCAGTAGTATGTTGGACAGCCGAAATCAGCCCCAGCATTTT. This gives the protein CASSMLDSRNQPQHF.

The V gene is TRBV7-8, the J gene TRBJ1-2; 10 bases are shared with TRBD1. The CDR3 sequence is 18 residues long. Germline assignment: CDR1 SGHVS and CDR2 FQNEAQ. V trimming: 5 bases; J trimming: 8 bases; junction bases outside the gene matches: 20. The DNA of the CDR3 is TGTGCCAGCAGCCCCCGGGACAGGGGCCAATCACCTCAAGGGGGCTACACCTTC. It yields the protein CASSPRDRGQSPQGGYTF.

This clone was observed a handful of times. The CDR3 DNA sequence: TGTGCCAGCAGCATAGGACAGGGGACCTACAATGAGCAGTTCTTC. It encodes CASSIGQGTYNEQFF. V gene TRBV9 combines with J gene TRBJ2-1; 9 bases map to TRBD1. The CDR3 is 15 amino acids. Germline-derived CDR1 and CDR2 are SGDLS and YYNGEE. Unmatched junction bases numbered 4, after V lost 4 bases and J lost 2 bases. Variable domain in full (rest from reference TRBV9 and TRBJ2-1): DSGVTQTPKHLITATGQRVTLRCSPRSGDLSVYWYQQSLDQGLQFLIQYYNGEERAKGNILERFSAQQFPDLHSELNLSSLELGDSALYFCASSIGQGTYNEQFFGPGTRLTVL.

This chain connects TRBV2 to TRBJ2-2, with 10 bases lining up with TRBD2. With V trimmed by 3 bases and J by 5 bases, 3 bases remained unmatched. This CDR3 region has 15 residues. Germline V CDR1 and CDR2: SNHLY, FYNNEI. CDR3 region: CASSDLAGETGELFF. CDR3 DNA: TGTGCCAGCAGTGACCTAGCGGGAGAAACCGGGGAGCTGTTTTTT.

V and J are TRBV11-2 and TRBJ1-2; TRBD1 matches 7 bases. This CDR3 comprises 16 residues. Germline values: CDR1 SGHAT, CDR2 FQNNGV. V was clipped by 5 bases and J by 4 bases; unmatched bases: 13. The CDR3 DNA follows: TGTGCCAGCAGCCGCACACCGGGACAGATCCTCTATGGCTACACCTTC. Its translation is CASSRTPGQILYGYTF.

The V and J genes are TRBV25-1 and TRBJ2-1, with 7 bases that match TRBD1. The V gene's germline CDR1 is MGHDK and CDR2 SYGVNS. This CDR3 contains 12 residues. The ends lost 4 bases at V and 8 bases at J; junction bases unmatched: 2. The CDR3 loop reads CASSAQGYEQFF. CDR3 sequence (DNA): TGTGCCAGCAGTGCACAGGGGTATGAGCAGTTCTTC.

CDR3 amino acids: CASSPGTAVSTDTQYF. The CDR3 DNA reads TGTGCCAGCAGCCCGGGGACTGCGGTTAGCACAGATACGCAGTATTTT. The chain combines TRBV9 with TRBJ2-3, with D possibly being TRBD2 (6 bases). V was clipped by 4 bases and J by 0 bases, with 15 bases between them. The CDR3 spans 16 residues. From germline, CDR1 is SGDLS and CDR2 YYNGEE.

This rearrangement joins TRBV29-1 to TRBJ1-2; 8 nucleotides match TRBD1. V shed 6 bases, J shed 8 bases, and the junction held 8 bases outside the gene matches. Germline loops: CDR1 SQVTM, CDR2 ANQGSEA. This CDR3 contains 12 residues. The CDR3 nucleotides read TGCAGCGTCGGACAGGGAGTGGGAGGCTACACCTTC. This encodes CSVGQGVGGYTF.

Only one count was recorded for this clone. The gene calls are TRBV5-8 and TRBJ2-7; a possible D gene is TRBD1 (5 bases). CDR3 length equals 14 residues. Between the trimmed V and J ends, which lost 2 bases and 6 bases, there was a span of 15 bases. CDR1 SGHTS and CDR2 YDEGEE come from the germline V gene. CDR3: CASSLLGVRGEQYF. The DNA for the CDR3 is TGTGCCAGCAGCTTATTAGGGGTGAGAGGCGAGCAGTACTTC.

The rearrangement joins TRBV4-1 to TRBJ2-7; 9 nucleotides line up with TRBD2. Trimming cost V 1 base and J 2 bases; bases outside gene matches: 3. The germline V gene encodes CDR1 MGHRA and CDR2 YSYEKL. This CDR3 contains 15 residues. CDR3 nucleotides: TGCGCCAGCAGCCAAGCCGCTAGCGGGGCCTACGAGCAGTACTTC. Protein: CASSQAASGAYEQYF.

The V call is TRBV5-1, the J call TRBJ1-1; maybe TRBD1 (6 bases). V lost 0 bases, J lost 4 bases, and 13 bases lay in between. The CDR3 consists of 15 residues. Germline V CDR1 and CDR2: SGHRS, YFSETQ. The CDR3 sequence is CASSLVGRGATEAFF. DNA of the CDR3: TGCGCCAGCAGCTTGGTGGGTCGGGGGGCCACTGAAGCTTTCTTT.

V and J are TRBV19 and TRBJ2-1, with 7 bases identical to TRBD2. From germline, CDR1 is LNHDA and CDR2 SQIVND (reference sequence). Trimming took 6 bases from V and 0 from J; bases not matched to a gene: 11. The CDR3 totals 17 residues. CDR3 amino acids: CASRPPFAGVSYNEQFF. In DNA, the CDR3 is TGTGCCAGTAGGCCCCCTTTCGCGGGAGTCTCCTACAATGAGCAGTTCTTC.

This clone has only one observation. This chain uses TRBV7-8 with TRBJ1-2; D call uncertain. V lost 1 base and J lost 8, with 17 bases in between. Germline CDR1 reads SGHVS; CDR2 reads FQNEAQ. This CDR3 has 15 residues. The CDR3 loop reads CASSLGPDLTRGYTF. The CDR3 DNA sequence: TGTGCCAGCAGCTTAGGCCCCGACCTTACTCGCGGCTACACCTTC.

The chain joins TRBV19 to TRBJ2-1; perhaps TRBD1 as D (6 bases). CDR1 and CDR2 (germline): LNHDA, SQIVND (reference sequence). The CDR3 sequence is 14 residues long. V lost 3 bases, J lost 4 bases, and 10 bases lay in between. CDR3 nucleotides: TGTGCCAGTAGTATGTGGACAGATTACAATGAGCAGTTCTTC. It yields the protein CASSMWTDYNEQFF.

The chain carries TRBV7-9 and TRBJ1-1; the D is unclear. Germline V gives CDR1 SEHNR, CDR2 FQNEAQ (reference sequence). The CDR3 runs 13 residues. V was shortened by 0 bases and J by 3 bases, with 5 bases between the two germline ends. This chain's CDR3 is CASSLAADTEAFF. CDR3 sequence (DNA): TGTGCCAGCAGCTTAGCAGCGGACACTGAAGCTTTCTTT.